The 9 T cell receptor beta chains presented below share a single source sample, sequenced in a study of CD8+ T cells in alopecia areata. The treatment denotes: oral pan-JAK inhibitor, 5-10 mg twice daily. cDNA reverse transcribed from extracted RNA served as the sequencing template. Repertoires were generated with immunoSEQ multiplex PCR, while TCRdb's copy carries only in-frame clones and drops some. Here the sample spans about 64,000 clones, around 42% being singletons. This specimen consisted of CD8+ T cells sorted from blood, obtained at approximately week 37, from a patient treated with tofacitinib. The receptors here all came from a human donor with alopecia areata.

This clone has a handful of counts. The V and J genes are TRBV5-5 and TRBJ2-6, with D uncertain. This CDR3 contains 17 residues. V was shortened by 3 bases and J by 1 base, with 14 bases between the two germline ends. Germline V gives CDR1 SGHKS, CDR2 YYEKEE (reference sequence). CDR3 residues: CASSSPLDGSGANVLTF. CDR3 DNA sequence: TGTGCCAGCAGCTCGCCATTAGACGGGTCTGGGGCCAACGTCCTGACTTTC.

The gene calls are TRBV27 and TRBJ2-5; TRBD2 matches 8 bases. This CDR3 contains 14 residues. CDR1 MNHEY and CDR2 SMNVEV come from the germline V gene (reference sequence). The ends lost 5 bases at V and 6 bases at J; junction bases unmatched: 8. CDR3 sequence: CASSARGGVKTQYF. CDR3 coding DNA: TGTGCCAGCAGTGCCCGGGGGGGAGTGAAGACCCAGTACTTC.

This clone was seen more than once but under ten times. The V and J genes are TRBV27 and TRBJ2-7; tentatively, D is TRBD2 (6 bases). CDR3 length: 15 residues. CDR1 and CDR2 (germline): MNHEY, SMNVEV (reference sequence). V lost 0 bases and J 5 bases, leaving 14 bases between the germline ends. The DNA of the CDR3 is TGTGCCAGCAGTTTATCGCCGGGAGCCGCAAACGAGCAGTACTTC. It translates to CASSLSPGAANEQYF.

This clone was detected a few times. V is TRBV6-4 and J is TRBJ2-2, with a possible D match to TRBD2 (5 bases). Germline V gene sequence: CDR1 MRHNA, CDR2 SNTAGT. V shed 3 bases and J shed 3 bases, with 5 bases lying between them. The CDR3 is 13 residues long. DNA for the CDR3: TGTGCCAGCAGTGAGGACTACACCGGGGAGCTGTTTTTT. It yields the protein CASSEDYTGELFF.

The chain has TRBV6-1 and TRBJ2-3; D possibly corresponds to TRBD1 (6 bases). This CDR3 spans 15 amino acids. Germline CDR1 reads MNHNS; CDR2 reads SASEGT. V dropped 5 bases and J dropped 1 base, with 13 bases sitting between them. The CDR3 protein is CASSLESGGTDTQYF. DNA for the CDR3: TGTGCCAGCAGTTTAGAATCAGGGGGCACAGATACGCAGTATTTT.

The rearrangement links TRBV4-1 to TRBJ2-1, with 11 bases identical to TRBD2. J lost 8 bases, V lost 5 bases, and 11 bases had no gene match. CDR1 is MGHRA, CDR2 YSYEKL, per germline. The CDR3 spans 16 residues. The CDR3 nucleotides read TGCGCCAGCAGCACCGAGACTAGCGGGAATAGGGATGAGCAGTTCTTC. It codes for CASSTETSGNRDEQFF.

This clone was counted only a few times. The V call is TRBV7-9, the J call TRBJ2-7, with D hard to call. V dropped 6 bases and J dropped 1 base, with 10 bases sitting between them. CDR3 length equals 13 residues. Germline CDR1 and CDR2: SEHNR and FQNEAQ (reference sequence). The CDR3 bases are TGTGCCAGCAGTGAATCCGGATCCTACGAGCAGTACTTC. The encoded protein is CASSESGSYEQYF.

V usage is TRBV5-1 and J usage is TRBJ2-5; perhaps D is TRBD1 or TRBD2 (7 bases each). CDR3 size: 16 residues. Germline loops: CDR1 SGHRS, CDR2 YFSETQ. V lost 2 bases to trimming and J lost 3 bases, with 17 bases between them. CDR3: CASSFWEGASKETQYF. CDR3 nucleotides: TGCGCCAGCAGCTTCTGGGAGGGGGCGTCTAAAGAGACCCAGTACTTC.

The sample holds a few counts of this clone. The chain uses TRBV12-5 and TRBJ2-4; 14 bases align to TRBD2. Trimming cost V 1 base and J 9 bases; bases outside gene matches: 11. This CDR3 spans 18 amino acids. Germline V lookup: CDR1 LGHNT, CDR2 FRNRAP. The CDR3 loop reads CASGLDRTGTSGRIIQYF. The CDR3, as DNA: TGTGCTAGTGGTTTGGACCGAACCGGGACTAGCGGGAGAATCATTCAGTACTTC.